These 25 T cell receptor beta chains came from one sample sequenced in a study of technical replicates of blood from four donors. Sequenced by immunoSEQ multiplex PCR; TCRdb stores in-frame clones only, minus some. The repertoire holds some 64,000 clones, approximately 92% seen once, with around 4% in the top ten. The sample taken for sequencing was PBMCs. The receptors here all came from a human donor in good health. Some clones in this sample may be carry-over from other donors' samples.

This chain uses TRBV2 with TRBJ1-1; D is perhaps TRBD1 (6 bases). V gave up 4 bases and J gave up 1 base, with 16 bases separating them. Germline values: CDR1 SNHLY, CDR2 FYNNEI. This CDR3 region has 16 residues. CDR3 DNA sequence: TGTGCCAGCAGTGCATTTTTGGACAGAGCGAACACTGAAGCTTTCTTT. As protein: CASSAFLDRANTEAFF.

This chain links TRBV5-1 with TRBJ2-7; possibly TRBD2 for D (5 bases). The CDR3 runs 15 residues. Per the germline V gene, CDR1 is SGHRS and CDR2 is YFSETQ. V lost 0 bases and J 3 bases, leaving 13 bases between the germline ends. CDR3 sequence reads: CASSLGLARGYEQYF. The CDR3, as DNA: TGCGCCAGCAGCTTGGGGCTAGCAAGAGGCTACGAGCAGTACTTC.

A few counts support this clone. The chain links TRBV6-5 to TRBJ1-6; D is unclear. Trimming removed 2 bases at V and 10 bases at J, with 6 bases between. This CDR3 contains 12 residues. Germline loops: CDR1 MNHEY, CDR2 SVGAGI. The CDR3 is CASSYGGSPLHF. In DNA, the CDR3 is TGTGCCAGCAGTTACGGAGGGTCACCCCTCCACTTT.

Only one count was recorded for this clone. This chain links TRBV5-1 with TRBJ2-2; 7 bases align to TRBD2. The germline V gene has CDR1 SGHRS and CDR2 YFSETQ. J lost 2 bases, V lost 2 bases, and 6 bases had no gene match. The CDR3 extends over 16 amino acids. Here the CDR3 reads CASSLGPGGNTGELFF. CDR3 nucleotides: TGCGCCAGCAGCTTAGGGCCGGGGGGAAACACCGGGGAGCTGTTTTTT.

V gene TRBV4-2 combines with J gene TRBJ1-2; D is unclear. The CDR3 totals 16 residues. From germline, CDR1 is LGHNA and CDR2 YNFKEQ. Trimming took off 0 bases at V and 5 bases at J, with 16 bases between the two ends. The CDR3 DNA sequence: TGTGCCAGCAGCCAAGAGGGCGGCGGCGGGGAATATGGCTACACCTTC. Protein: CASSQEGGGGEYGYTF.

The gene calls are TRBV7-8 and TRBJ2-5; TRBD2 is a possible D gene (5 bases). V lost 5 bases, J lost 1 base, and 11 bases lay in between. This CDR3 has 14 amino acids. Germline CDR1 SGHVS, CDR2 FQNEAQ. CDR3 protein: CASSILGAQETQYF. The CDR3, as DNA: TGTGCCAGCAGCATTTTGGGAGCCCAAGAGACCCAGTACTTC.

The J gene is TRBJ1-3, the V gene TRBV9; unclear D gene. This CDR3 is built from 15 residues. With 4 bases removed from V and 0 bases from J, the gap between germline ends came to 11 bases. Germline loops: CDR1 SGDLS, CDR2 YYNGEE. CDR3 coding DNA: TGTGCCAGCAGCCCCCGCGGGGTCTCTGGAAACACCATATATTTT. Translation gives CASSPRGVSGNTIYF.

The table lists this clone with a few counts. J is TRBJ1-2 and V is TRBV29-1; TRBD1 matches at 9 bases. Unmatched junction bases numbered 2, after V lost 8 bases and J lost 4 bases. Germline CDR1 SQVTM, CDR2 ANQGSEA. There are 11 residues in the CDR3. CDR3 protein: CSTQGAYGYTF. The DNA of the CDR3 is TGCAGCACACAGGGGGCCTATGGCTACACCTTC.

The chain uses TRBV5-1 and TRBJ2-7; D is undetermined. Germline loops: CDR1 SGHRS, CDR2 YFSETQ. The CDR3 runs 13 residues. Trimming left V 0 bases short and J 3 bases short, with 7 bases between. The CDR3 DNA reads TGCGCCAGCAGCTTGGAGACAAGCTACGAGCAGTACTTC. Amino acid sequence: CASSLETSYEQYF.

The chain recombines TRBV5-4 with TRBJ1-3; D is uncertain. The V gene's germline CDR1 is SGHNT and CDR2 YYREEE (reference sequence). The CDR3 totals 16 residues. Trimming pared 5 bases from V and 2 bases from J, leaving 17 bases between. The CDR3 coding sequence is TGTGCCAGCAGTTCCCGGAGCCGGGATACTGGAAACACCATATATTTT. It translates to CASSSRSRDTGNTIYF.

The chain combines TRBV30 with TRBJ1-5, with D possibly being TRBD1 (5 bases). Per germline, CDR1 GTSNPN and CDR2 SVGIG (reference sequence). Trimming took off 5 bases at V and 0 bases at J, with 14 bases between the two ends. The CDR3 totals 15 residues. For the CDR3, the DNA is TGTGCCTGGGCACAGACAGTAAATAGCAATCAGCCCCAGCATTTT. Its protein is CAWAQTVNSNQPQHF.

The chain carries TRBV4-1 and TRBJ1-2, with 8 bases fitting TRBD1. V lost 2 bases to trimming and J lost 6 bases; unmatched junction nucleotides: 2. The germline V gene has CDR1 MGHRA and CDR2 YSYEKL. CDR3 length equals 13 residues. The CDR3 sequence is CASSQPGGDGYTF. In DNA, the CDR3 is TGCGCCAGCAGCCAACCAGGGGGCGATGGCTACACCTTC.

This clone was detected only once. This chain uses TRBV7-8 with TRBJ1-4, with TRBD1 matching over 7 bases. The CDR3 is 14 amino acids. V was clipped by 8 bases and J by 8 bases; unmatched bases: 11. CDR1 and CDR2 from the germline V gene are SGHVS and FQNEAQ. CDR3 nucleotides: TGTGCCAGCGGTCCCCGACAGGGACGAGAAAAACTGTTTTTT. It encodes CASGPRQGREKLFF.

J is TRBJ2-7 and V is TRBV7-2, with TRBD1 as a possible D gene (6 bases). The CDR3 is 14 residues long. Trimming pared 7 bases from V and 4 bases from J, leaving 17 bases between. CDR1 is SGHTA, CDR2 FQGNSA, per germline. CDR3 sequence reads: CASTDGQPWYEQYF. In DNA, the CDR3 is TGTGCCAGCACCGATGGACAGCCTTGGTACGAGCAGTACTTC.

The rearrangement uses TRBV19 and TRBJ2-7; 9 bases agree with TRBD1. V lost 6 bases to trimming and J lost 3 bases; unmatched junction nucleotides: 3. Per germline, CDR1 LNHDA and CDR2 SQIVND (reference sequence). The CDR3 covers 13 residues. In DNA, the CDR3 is TGTGCCAGTAGGGGACAGGGAATCTACGAGCAGTACTTC. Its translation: CASRGQGIYEQYF.

The DNA for the CDR3 is TGTGCCAGTGGGGGGGCAAGGGAGACCCAGTACTTC. Protein: CASGGARETQYF. The J gene is TRBJ2-5, the V gene TRBV7-2, with D maybe TRBD2 (7 bases). The germline V gene encodes CDR1 SGHTA and CDR2 FQGNSA. This CDR3 comprises 12 residues. Trimming took 9 bases from V and 5 from J, leaving 13 bases between them.

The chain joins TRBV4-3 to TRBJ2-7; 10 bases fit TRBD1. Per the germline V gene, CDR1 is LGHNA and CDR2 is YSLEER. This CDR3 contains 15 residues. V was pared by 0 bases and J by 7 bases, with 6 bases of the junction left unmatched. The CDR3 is CASSQDRGQGWEQYF. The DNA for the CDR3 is TGCGCCAGCAGCCAAGATCGGGGACAGGGGTGGGAGCAGTACTTC.

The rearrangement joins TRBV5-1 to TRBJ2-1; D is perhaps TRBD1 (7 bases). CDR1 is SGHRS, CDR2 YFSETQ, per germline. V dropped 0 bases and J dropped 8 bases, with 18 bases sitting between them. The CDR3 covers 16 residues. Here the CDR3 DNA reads TGCGCCAGCAGCTTGGCTCGGCAGGGGGGCCAGGATGAGCAGTTCTTC. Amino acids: CASSLARQGGQDEQFF. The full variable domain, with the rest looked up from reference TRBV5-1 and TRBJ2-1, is KAGVTQTPRYLIKTRGQQVTLSCSPISGHRSVSWYQQTPGQGLQFLFEYFSETQRNKGNFPGRFSGRQFSNSRSEMNVSTLELGDSALYLCASSLARQGGQDEQFFGPGTRLTVL.

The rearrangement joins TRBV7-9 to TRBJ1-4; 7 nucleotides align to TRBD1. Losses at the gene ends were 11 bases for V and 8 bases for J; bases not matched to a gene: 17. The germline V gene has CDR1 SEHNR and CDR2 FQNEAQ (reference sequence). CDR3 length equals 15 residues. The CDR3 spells CAFPSKGALVEKLFF. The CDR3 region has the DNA TGTGCCTTCCCGTCCAAGGGGGCCCTCGTCGAAAAACTGTTTTTT. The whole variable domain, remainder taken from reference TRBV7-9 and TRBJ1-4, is DTGVSQNPRHKITKRGQNVTFRCDPISEHNRLYWYRQTLGQGPEFLTYFQNEAQLEKSRLLSDRFSAERPKGSFSTLEIQRTEQGDSAMYLCAFPSKGALVEKLFFGSGTQLSVL.

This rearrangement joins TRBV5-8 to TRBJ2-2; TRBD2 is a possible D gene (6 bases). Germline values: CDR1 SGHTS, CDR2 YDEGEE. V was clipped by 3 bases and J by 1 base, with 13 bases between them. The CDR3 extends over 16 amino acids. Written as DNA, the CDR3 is TGTGCCAGCAGCTACGGGACTTCTATGAACACCGGGGAGCTGTTTTTT. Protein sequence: CASSYGTSMNTGELFF.

CDR3 residues: CASSTGTGGVEQYF. The CDR3 DNA reads TGTGCCAGCAGCACCGGGACAGGGGGCGTCGAGCAGTACTTC. The rearrangement links TRBV11-2 to TRBJ2-7, with TRBD1 matching 12 bases. Unmatched junction bases numbered 5, after V lost 5 bases and J lost 6 bases. The germline CDR1 and CDR2 sequences are SGHAT and FQNNGV. There are 14 residues in the CDR3.

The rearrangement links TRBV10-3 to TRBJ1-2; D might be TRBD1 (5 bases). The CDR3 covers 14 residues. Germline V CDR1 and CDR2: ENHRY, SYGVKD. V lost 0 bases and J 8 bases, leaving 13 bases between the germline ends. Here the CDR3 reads CAISESAGDLGYTF. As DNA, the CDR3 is TGTGCCATCAGTGAGTCCGCGGGGGATCTGGGCTACACCTTC.

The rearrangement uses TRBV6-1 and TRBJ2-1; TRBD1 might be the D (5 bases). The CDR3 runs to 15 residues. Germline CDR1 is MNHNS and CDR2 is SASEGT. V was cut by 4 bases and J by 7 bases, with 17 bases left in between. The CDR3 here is CASSGAAGIRNEQFF. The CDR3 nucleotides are TGTGCCAGCAGTGGGGCGGCAGGGATTAGGAATGAGCAGTTCTTC.

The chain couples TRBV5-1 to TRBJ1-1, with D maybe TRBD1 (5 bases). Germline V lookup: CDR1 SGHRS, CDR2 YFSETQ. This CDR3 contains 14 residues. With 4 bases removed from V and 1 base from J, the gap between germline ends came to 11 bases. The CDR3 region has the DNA TGCGCCAGCAGCCTACAGGCCACGAACACTGAAGCTTTCTTT. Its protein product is CASSLQATNTEAFF.

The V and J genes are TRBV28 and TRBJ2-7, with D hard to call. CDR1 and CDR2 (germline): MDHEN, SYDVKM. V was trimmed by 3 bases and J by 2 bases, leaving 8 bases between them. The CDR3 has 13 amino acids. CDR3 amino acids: CASSLGPTYEQYF. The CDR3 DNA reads TGTGCCAGCAGTTTGGGCCCGACCTACGAGCAGTACTTC.